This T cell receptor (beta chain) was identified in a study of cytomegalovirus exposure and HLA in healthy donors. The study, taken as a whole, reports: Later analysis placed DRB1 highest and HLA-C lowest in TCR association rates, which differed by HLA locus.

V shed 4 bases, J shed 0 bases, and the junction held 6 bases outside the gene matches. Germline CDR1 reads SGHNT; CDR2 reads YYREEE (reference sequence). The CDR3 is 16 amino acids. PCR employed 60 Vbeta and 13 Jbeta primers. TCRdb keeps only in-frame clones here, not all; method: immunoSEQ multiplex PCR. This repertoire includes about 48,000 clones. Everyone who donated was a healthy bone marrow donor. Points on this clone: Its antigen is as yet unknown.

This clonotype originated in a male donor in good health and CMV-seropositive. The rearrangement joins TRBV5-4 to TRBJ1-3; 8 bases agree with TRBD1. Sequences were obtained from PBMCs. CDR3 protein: CASSPDRAFSGNTIYF. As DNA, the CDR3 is TGTGCCAGCAGCCCGGACAGGGCATTCTCTGGAAACACCATATATTTT.